This record concerns one T cell receptor (beta chain) sequence. This entry is derived from a study of blood T cell repertoires in COVID-19. On the study more broadly: The United States, Italy and Spain provided the acute and convalescent COVID-19 samples. Sources were T cells, B-cell-depleted T cells, or PBMCs; the material itself was cDNA or gDNA.

The authors' processing: From reference gene primer amplification, estimates of nucleated cell counts were derived. Clones were read by immunoSEQ multiplex PCR, and TCRdb kept only the in-frame ones, dropping some. V, J and clone size reflect that table, while D and trimming were determined from the DNA. The table lists more than 200,000 clones, 86% of them singletons. The germline CDR1 and CDR2 sequences are MNHNS and SASEGT. J gave up 7 bases and V 3 bases, and 7 bases lay outside the gene matches. The CDR3 runs 15 residues. This TCR derives from a man younger than 40 with active or convalescent COVID-19. The chain is built from TRBV6-1 and TRBJ1-3; 9 bases are a match to TRBD1. The specimen sequenced was peripheral blood. The CDR3 reads CASSDTGTGRNTIYF. Here the CDR3 DNA reads TGTGCCAGCAGTGACACCGGGACAGGGCGGAACACCATATATTTT.